The 27 T cell receptor beta chains below were found in one sample sequenced in a study of prognosis after radiotherapy for stage I lung cancer. Two-round multiplex PCR amplified TCR beta CDR3 from genomic DNA. Each TRBV and TRBJ gene had its own primer in the first PCR round. TCRdb ran MiXCR on the multiplex PCR reads and lists one entry per CDR3 protein. The profile covers approximately 30,000 distinct CDR3 sequences, with about 32% appearing a single time and 30% to 40% taken by the ten largest. The source material was PBMCs, sampled before or after stereotactic body radiation therapy (not recorded which). These TCRs come from a donor older than 45 with non-small cell lung cancer.

The chain combines TRBV12-3 or TRBV12-4 with TRBJ2-1; the match to TRBD1 covers 12 bases. The CDR3 loop spans 14 amino acids. Unmatched junction bases numbered 5, after V lost 6 bases and J lost 8 bases. CDR3 amino acids: CASSRDRGRDEQFF. CDR3 sequence (DNA): TGTGCCAGCAGCCGGGACAGGGGGCGTGATGAGCAGTTCTTC.

This clonotype was seen only once. One end of the junction does not line up with germline, which may come from a read error. The chain has TRBV27 and TRBJ2-1; D remains unclear. The CDR3 is made up of 15 amino acids. Germline V gene lookup returns CDR1 MNHEY and CDR2 SMNVEV (reference sequence). The CDR3 spells CASSHPGRSYNEQLF. The CDR3 coding sequence is TGTGCCAGCAGTCACCCAGGACGATCCTACAATGAGCAGTTATTC.

This clonotype was counted at least ten times. The rearrangement joins TRBV20-1 to TRBJ1-2; D call uncertain. This CDR3 is 13 amino acids long. V was cut by 0 bases and J by 6 bases, with 11 bases left in between. CDR1 and CDR2 from the germline V gene are DFQATT and SNEGSKA (reference sequence). CDR3 in DNA: TGCAGTGCTAGAGATGTGGCCCCCCATGGCTACACCTTC. Protein product: CSARDVAPHGYTF.

This clonotype was observed at least ten times. This sequence joins TRBV6-1 and TRBJ2-7; 8 nucleotides line up with TRBD2. CDR1 is MNHNS and CDR2 is SASEGT in the germline V gene. With 6 bases clipped from V and 7 bases from J, the junction kept 2 bases outside the gene matches. This CDR3 spans 11 amino acids. CDR3 sequence reads: CASSGGGEQYF. The CDR3 DNA reads as TGTGCCAGCAGCGGGGGGGGGGAGCAGTACTTC.

This clonotype has just a few counts. The J gene is TRBJ2-1, the V gene TRBV24-1, with 10 positions matching TRBD2. Trimming at V came to 9 bases and at J to 7 bases, leaving 11 bases not matched to a gene. Germline values: CDR1 KGHDR, CDR2 SFDVKD. This CDR3 region has 15 residues. DNA for the CDR3: TGTGCCACCGGTTATCCTAGCGGGAGTGGGAATGAGCAGTTCTTC. It yields the protein CATGYPSGSGNEQFF.

As to this clonotype: A much larger clone differs by one base, so this may be a read error. V is TRBV6-2 or TRBV6-3 and J is TRBJ1-3; 7 nucleotides line up with TRBD1. Germline values: CDR1 MNHEY, CDR2 SVGEGT. The CDR3 has 15 amino acids. The DNA for the CDR3 is TGTGCCAGCAGTTACTCGACAGGGATTGGAAACACCATACATTTT. This sequence encodes CASSYSTGIGNTIHF.

At least ten counts were recorded for this clonotype. The genes are TRBV4-2 and TRBJ2-3; 12 bases agree with TRBD2. The ends lost 3 bases at V and 3 bases at J; junction bases unmatched: 13. The germline CDR1 and CDR2 sequences are LGHNA and YNFKEQ. There are 19 residues in the CDR3. CDR3 in DNA: TGTGCCAGCAGCCACGCCTACCCGGGACTAGCGGGTACTACAGATACGCAGTATTTT. Translating gives CASSHAYPGLAGTTDTQYF.

Concerning this clonotype itself: One junction end disagrees with the germline gene, perhaps due to a read error. The rearrangement joins TRBV19 to TRBJ1-3; the D gene is possibly TRBD1 (6 bases). The CDR3 runs to 16 residues. Germline loops: CDR1 LNHDA, CDR2 SQIVND (reference sequence). This chain's CDR3 is CVSSIGWYRVRNTIYF. In DNA, the CDR3 is TGTGTCAGTAGTATAGGCTGGTACAGGGTGAGGAACACCATATATTTT.

Only a few counts were recorded for this clonotype. Since a far larger clone is one base different, this is likely a read error. This sequence joins TRBV6-2 or TRBV6-3 and TRBJ1-3, with D tentatively TRBD1 (5 bases). Per the germline V gene, CDR1 is MNHEY and CDR2 is SVGEGT. The CDR3 has 14 amino acids. The V gene lost 5 bases and the J gene lost 6 bases, with 14 bases spanning the gap. CDR3 amino acids: CASSNTGYVNTIYF. CDR3 DNA sequence: TGTGCCAGCAGTAACACAGGATATGTAAACACCATATATTTT.

Concerning this clonotype itself: At one end the junction does not follow the germline gene, possibly because of a read error. The V call is TRBV6-2 or TRBV6-3, the J call TRBJ2-2; D is tentatively TRBD1 or TRBD2 (6 bases each). CDR3 length: 15 residues. The germline gives CDR1 MNHEY, CDR2 SVGEGT. For the CDR3, the DNA is TGTGCCAGCAGTCCCTGGACAGTGCCCGGCGGGGAGCCGTTTTTT. It encodes CASSPWTVPGGEPFF.

This chain connects TRBV10-3 to TRBJ2-5, with no clear D. This CDR3 region has 12 residues. V dropped 10 bases and J dropped 1 base, with 10 bases sitting between them. Germline V lookup: CDR1 ENHRY, CDR2 SYGVKD. The DNA of the CDR3 is TGTGCCACAACGGACGGCCAAGAGACCCAGTACTTC. Its translation: CATTDGQETQYF.

This clonotype was counted at least ten times. The rearrangement links TRBV7-9 to TRBJ2-3; D is perhaps TRBD2 (6 bases). V dropped 5 bases and J dropped 0 bases, with 12 bases sitting between them. The CDR3 consists of 15 residues. Germline lookup yields CDR1 SEHNR and CDR2 FQNEAQ (reference sequence). The CDR3 protein is CASSLLAGSTDTQYF. The CDR3 nucleotides read TGTGCCAGCAGCCTGCTGGCGGGGAGCACAGATACGCAGTATTTT.

This clonotype was recorded at least ten times. V is TRBV7-9 and J is TRBJ1-4; D is ambiguous. Germline CDR1 is SEHNR and CDR2 is FQNEAQ (reference sequence). Trimming took 4 bases from V and 3 from J, leaving 9 bases between them. The CDR3 contains 14 residues. CDR3 sequence reads: CASSSAQANEKLFF. The CDR3 DNA reads as TGTGCCAGCAGCTCTGCGCAGGCTAATGAAAAACTGTTTTTT.

This clonotype is deemed medium-sized. The chain combines TRBV6-1 with TRBJ2-7, with D unclear. The CDR3 runs to 13 residues. The ends were cut back, 5 bases at V and 0 bases at J, with 8 bases in the middle. Germline V gene sequence: CDR1 MNHNS, CDR2 SASEGT. The CDR3 DNA sequence: TGTGCCAGCAGTCGACTCGTCTCCTACGAGCAGTACTTC. This translates into CASSRLVSYEQYF.

There are many counts of this clonotype. J is TRBJ2-3 and V is TRBV9; 9 nucleotides align to TRBD2. Germline loops: CDR1 SGDLS, CDR2 YYNGEE. The CDR3 loop spans 16 amino acids. Trimming at V came to 0 bases and at J to 6 bases, leaving 8 bases not matched to a gene. CDR3 sequence (DNA): TGTGCCAGCAGCGTAGACGGTAGCGGGAGAGGTGATACGCAGTATTTT. This sequence encodes CASSVDGSGRGDTQYF.

This clonotype has a count of ten or more. The chain recombines TRBV5-4 with TRBJ1-2; the D is unclear. The CDR3 totals 17 residues. Germline V lookup: CDR1 SGHNT, CDR2 YYREEE (reference sequence). The V end was cut by 2 bases, the J end by 0 bases, with 17 bases between. The CDR3 nucleotides are TGTGCCAGCAGCTTTTCGGTGCCGAGGCTAGCTAACTATGGCTACACCTTC. As protein: CASSFSVPRLANYGYTF.

This clonotype was recorded many times. J is TRBJ1-6 and V is TRBV6-1; D possibly corresponds to TRBD1 (6 bases). Per the germline V gene, CDR1 is MNHNS and CDR2 is SASEGT. The CDR3 is 15 amino acids. Trimming left V 7 bases short and J 5 bases short, with 15 bases between. This chain's CDR3 is CASKVRDNNNSPLHF. CDR3 bases: TGTGCCAGCAAAGTCCGGGACAATAATAATTCACCCCTCCACTTT.

This clonotype was seen repeatedly, ten times or more. The chain uses TRBV5-1 and TRBJ2-3; 13 bases map to TRBD2. V lost 2 bases and J lost 2; bases outside the gene matches: 2. From germline, CDR1 is SGHRS and CDR2 YFSETQ. This CDR3 comprises 16 residues. Written as DNA, the CDR3 is TGCGCCAGCAGCTTCGGGACTAGCGGGAACACAGATACGCAGTATTTT. It is translated as CASSFGTSGNTDTQYF.

This clonotype was detected ten times or more. This rearrangement joins TRBV14 to TRBJ2-1, with TRBD1 as a possible D gene (6 bases). Per the germline V gene, CDR1 is SGHDN and CDR2 is FVKESK. V lost 6 bases, J lost 1 base, and 16 bases lay in between. The CDR3 covers 16 residues. CDR3 in amino acids: CASSQGPGWSYNEQFF. CDR3 sequence (DNA): TGTGCCAGCAGTCAGGGGCCCGGGTGGTCCTACAATGAGCAGTTCTTC.

This clonotype was seen many times. This sequence joins TRBV19 and TRBJ2-2; 14 bases line up with TRBD2. Germline V gives CDR1 LNHDA, CDR2 SQIVND (reference sequence). The CDR3 loop spans 17 amino acids. The V gene end was trimmed by 6 bases and the J gene end by 4 bases; junction bases not matched to a gene: 7. The CDR3 sequence is CASSPTSGRASTGELFF. Written as DNA, the CDR3 is TGTGCCAGTAGCCCGACTAGCGGGAGGGCCAGCACCGGGGAGCTGTTTTTT.

Many counts were recorded for this clonotype. The CDR3 reads CASSSMGVREQYF. Written as DNA, the CDR3 is TGTGCCAGCAGTTCCATGGGGGTTCGCGAGCAGTACTTC. The chain carries TRBV3-1 and TRBJ2-7; D could derive from TRBD1 or TRBD2 (5 bases each). Per germline, CDR1 LGHDT and CDR2 YNNKEL (reference sequence). V was trimmed by 6 bases and J by 6 bases, leaving 15 bases between them. The CDR3 spans 13 residues.

This clonotype was observed many times. The chain uses TRBV6-5 and TRBJ2-1, with 7 bases matching TRBD2. With 0 bases clipped from V and 0 bases from J, the junction kept 2 bases outside the gene matches. Germline V gene lookup returns CDR1 MNHEY and CDR2 SVGAGI. The CDR3 sequence is 16 residues long. This CDR3 reads CASSYSLAASYNEQFF. The CDR3 DNA is TGTGCCAGCAGTTACTCGCTAGCGGCCTCCTACAATGAGCAGTTCTTC.

This clonotype was recorded a few times. Given a much more abundant clone one base away, this may be a read error. The chain combines TRBV20-1 with TRBJ1-1; no clear D gene. V was trimmed by 1 base and J by 3 bases, leaving 9 bases between them. Germline assignment: CDR1 DFQATT and CDR2 SNEGSKA (reference sequence). This CDR3 region has 13 residues. The CDR3, as DNA: TGCAGTGCTAGAGTGACTGAGGACACTGAAGCTTTCTTT. Translating it yields CSARVTEDTEAFF.

As regards this clonotype: No conserved phenylalanine or tryptophan ends this CDR3, so it is likely a read error. The CDR3 region is CASDQTRDRYSYEQYS. CDR3 nucleotide sequence: TGTGCCAGTGACCAGACCCGGGACAGGTACTCCTACGAGCAGTACTCC. This sequence joins TRBV2 and TRBJ2-7; 8 nucleotides line up with TRBD1. With V trimmed by 9 bases and J by 0 bases, 13 bases remained unmatched. CDR3 length equals 16 residues. CDR1 and CDR2 from the germline V gene are SNHLY and FYNNEI.

This clonotype was counted between two and nine times. The chain is built from TRBV5-4 and TRBJ2-3; 9 bases fit TRBD1. There are 14 residues in the CDR3. CDR1 is SGHNT, CDR2 YYREEE, per germline (reference sequence). V was clipped by 3 bases and J by 2 bases; unmatched bases: 1. CDR3 bases: TGTGCCAGCAGCTGGGACAGGGTCACAGATACGCAGTATTTT. This gives the protein CASSWDRVTDTQYF.

Worth noting for this clonotype: One end of the junction is discordant with germline, which a read error may explain. The rearrangement uses TRBV25-1 and TRBJ2-2; 9 positions agree with TRBD1. Germline CDR1 and CDR2: MGHDK and SYGVNS. This CDR3 contains 15 residues. The CDR3 is CAISDTGQGDWELFF. The DNA for the CDR3 is TGTGCCATCAGTGATACGGGACAGGGAGATTGGGAGCTTTTTTTT.

This clonotype was found many times. The rearrangement uses TRBV19 and TRBJ2-7, with 9 bases identical to TRBD2. Germline V gene lookup returns CDR1 LNHDA and CDR2 SQIVND (reference sequence). The CDR3 loop spans 17 amino acids. Trimming at V came to 1 base and at J to 5 bases, leaving 12 bases not matched to a gene. The chain's CDR3 is CASSIAASGTFVDEQYF. DNA of the CDR3: TGTGCCAGTAGTATAGCGGCTAGCGGGACGTTCGTGGACGAGCAGTACTTC.